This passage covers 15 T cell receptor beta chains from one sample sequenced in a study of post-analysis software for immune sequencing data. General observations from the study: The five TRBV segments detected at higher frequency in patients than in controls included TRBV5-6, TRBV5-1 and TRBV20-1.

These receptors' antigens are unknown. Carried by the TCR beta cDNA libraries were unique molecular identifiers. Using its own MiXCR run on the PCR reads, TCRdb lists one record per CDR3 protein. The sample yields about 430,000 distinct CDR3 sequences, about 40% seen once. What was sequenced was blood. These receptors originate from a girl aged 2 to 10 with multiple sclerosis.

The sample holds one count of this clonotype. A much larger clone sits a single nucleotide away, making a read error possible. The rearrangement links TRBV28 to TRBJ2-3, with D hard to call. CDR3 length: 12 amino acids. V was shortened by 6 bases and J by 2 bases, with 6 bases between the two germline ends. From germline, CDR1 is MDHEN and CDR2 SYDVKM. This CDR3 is CASSAVTDTQYF. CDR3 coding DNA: TGTGCCAGCAGCGCGGTCACAGATACGCAGTATTTT. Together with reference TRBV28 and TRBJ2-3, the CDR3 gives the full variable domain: DVKVTQSSRYLVKRTGEKVFLECVQDMDHENMFWYRQDPGLGLRLIYFSYDVKMKEKGDIPEGYSVSREKKERFSLILESASTNQTSMYLCASSAVTDTQYFGPGTRLTVL.

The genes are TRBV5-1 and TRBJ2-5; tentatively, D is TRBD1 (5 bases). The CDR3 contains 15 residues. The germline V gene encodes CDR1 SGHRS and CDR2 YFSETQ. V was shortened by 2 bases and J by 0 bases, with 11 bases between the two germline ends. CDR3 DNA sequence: TGCGCCAGCAGCTTTGGCCAGGGAAACCAAGAGACCCAGTACTTC. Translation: CASSFGQGNQETQYF.

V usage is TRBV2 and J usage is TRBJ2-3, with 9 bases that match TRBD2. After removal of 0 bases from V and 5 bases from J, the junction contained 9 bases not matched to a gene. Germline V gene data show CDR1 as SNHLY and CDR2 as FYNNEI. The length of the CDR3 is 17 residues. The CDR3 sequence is CASSEARGGGAIDTQYF. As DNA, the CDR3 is TGTGCCAGCAGTGAAGCTCGTGGCGGGGGGGCCATAGATACGCAGTATTTT.

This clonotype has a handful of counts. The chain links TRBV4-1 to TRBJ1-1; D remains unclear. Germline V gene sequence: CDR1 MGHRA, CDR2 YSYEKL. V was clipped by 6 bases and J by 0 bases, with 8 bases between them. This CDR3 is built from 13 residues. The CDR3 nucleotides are TGCGCCAGCAGTCCTATTATGAACACTGAAGCTTTCTTT. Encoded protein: CASSPIMNTEAFF.

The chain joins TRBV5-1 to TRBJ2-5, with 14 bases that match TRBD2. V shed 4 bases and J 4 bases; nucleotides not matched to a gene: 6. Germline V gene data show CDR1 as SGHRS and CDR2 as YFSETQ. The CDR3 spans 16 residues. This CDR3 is CASSTTSGGAAETQYF. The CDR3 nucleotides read TGCGCCAGCAGCACGACTAGCGGGGGGGCCGCAGAGACCCAGTACTTC.

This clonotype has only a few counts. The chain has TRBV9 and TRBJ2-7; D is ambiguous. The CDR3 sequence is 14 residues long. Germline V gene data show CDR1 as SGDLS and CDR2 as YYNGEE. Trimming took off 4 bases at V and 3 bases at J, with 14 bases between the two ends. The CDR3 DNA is TGTGCCAGCAGCCCAATGGACGGGTTCTACGAGCAGTACTTC. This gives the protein CASSPMDGFYEQYF.

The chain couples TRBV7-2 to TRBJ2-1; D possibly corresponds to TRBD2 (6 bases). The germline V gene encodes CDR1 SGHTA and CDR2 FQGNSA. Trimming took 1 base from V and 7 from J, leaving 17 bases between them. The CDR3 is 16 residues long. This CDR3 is CASSLGVGGRVNEQFF. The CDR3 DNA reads TGTGCCAGCAGCTTAGGGGTCGGAGGGCGGGTAAATGAGCAGTTCTTC. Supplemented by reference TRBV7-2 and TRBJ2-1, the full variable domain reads GAGVSQSPSNKVTEKGKDVELRCDPISGHTALYWYRQSLGQGLEFLIYFQGNSAPDKSGLPSDRFSAERTGGSVSTLTIQRTQQEDSAVYLCASSLGVGGRVNEQFFGPGTRLTVL.

CDR3 sequence reads: CASSLGDMGATEAFF. The CDR3 region has the DNA TGTGCCAGCAGTTTAGGGGACATGGGGGCCACTGAAGCTTTCTTT. J is TRBJ1-1 and V is TRBV12-3 or TRBV12-4; TRBD1 might be the D (6 bases). V was trimmed by 1 base and J by 4 bases, leaving 13 bases between them. CDR3 length: 15 amino acids.

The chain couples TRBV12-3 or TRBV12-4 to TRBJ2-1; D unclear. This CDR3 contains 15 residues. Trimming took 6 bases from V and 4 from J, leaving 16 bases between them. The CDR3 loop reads CASSPPPRPYNEQFF. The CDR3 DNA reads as TGTGCCAGCAGCCCACCCCCACGTCCTTACAATGAGCAGTTCTTC.

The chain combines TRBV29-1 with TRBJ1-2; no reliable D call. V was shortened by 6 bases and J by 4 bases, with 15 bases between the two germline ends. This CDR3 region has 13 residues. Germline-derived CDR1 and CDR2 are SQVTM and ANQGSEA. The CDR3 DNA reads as TGCAGCGTGGAAACAGACTACGCCTATGGCTACACCTTC. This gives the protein CSVETDYAYGYTF.

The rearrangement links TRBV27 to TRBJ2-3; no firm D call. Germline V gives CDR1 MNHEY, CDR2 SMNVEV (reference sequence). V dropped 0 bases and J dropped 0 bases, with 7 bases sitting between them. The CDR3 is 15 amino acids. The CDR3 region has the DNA TGTGCCAGCAGTTTATCCCCGACTAGCACAGATACGCAGTATTTT. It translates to CASSLSPTSTDTQYF.

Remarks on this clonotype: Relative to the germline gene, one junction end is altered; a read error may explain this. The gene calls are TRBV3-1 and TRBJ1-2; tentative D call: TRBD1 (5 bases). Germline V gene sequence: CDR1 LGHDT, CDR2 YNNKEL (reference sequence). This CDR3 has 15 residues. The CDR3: CASNQEEGGVNGYTF. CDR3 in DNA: TGTGCCAGCAACCAAGAGGAGGGAGGGGTAAATGGCTACACCTTC.

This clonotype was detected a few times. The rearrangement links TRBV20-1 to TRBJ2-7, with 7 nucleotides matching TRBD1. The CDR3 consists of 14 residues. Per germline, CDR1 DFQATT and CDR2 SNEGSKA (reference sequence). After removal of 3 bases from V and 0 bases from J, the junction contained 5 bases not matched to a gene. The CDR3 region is CSARGTVISYEQYF. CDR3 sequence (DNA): TGCAGTGCTAGGGGGACAGTGATCTCCTACGAGCAGTACTTC.

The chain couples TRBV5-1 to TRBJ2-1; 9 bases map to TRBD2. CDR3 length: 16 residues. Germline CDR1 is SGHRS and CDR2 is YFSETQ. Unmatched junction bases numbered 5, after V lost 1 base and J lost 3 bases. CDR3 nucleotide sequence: TGCGCCAGCAGCTTGACAGGACTAGCGCACTACAATGAGCAGTTCTTC. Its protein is CASSLTGLAHYNEQFF.

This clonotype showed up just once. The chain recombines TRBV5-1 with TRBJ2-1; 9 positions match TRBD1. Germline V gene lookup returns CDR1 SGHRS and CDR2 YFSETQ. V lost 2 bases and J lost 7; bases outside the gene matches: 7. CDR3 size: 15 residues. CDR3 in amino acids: CASSLNRGRGNEQFF. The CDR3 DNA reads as TGCGCCAGCAGCTTAAACAGGGGGCGCGGAAATGAGCAGTTCTTC.